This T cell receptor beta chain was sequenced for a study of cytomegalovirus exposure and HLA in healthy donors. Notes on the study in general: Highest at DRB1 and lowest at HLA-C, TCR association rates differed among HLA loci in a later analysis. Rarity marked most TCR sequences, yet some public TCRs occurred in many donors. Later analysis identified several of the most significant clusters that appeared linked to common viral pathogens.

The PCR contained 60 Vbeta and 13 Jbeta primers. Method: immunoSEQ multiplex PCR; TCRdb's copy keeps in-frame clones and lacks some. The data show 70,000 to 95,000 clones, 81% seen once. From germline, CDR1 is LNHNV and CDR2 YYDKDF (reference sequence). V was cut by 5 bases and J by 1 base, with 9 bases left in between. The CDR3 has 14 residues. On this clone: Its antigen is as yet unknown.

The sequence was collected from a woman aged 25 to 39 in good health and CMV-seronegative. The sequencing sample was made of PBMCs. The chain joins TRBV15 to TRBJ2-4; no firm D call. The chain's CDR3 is CATSVGLAKNIQYF. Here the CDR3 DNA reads TGTGCCACCAGCGTTGGCCTGGCCAAAAACATTCAGTACTTC.